The 26 T cell receptor beta chains reported below all come from one sample, sequenced in a study of OX40 agonist ivuxolimab in advanced cancers. The assay was immunoSEQ multiplex PCR, and TCRdb's table has in-frame clones only and misses some. Of roughly 70,000 clones detected, 80% to 90% appear once; the ten largest clones hold roughly 0.75%. The source was CD4+ or CD8+ T cells sorted from blood, collected in a trial of the OX40 agonist ivuxolimab. The receptors come from an adult with an advanced solid tumor such as melanoma, head and neck, liver or kidney cancer.

The chain uses TRBV7-9 and TRBJ2-3, with 8 bases identical to TRBD2. The CDR3 covers 16 residues. Germline loops: CDR1 SEHNR, CDR2 FQNEAQ (reference sequence). J was trimmed by 5 bases and V by 5 bases; bases with no gene match: 12. This CDR3 is CASSPLSGGAVDTQYF. The CDR3 region has the DNA TGTGCCAGCAGCCCCCTTTCGGGGGGGGCTGTAGATACGCAGTATTTT.

CDR3 protein: CASAGQGPNEQFF. The DNA for the CDR3 is TGTGCCAGCGCCGGACAGGGCCCGAATGAGCAGTTCTTC. The J gene is TRBJ2-1, the V gene TRBV7-9, with 8 bases aligning to TRBD1. The CDR3 is 13 amino acids. With V trimmed by 8 bases and J by 7 bases, 7 bases remained unmatched. Germline CDR1 and CDR2: SEHNR and FQNEAQ (reference sequence).

This chain links TRBV11-3 with TRBJ2-3; D ambiguous. The CDR3 is 12 residues long. The V gene's germline CDR1 is SGHNT and CDR2 YENEEA. V was trimmed by 5 bases and J by 2 bases, leaving 5 bases between them. The chain's CDR3 is CASSLHTDTQYF. DNA for the CDR3: TGTGCCAGCAGCCTTCACACAGATACGCAGTATTTT.

The chain joins TRBV10-3 to TRBJ1-5; 9 bases line up with TRBD1. V lost 5 bases and J lost 5; bases outside the gene matches: 4. This CDR3 is built from 14 residues. Germline V gene data show CDR1 as ENHRY and CDR2 as SYGVKD. CDR3 in amino acids: CAISTTGGDQPQHF. CDR3 nucleotide sequence: TGTGCCATCAGTACCACAGGGGGCGATCAGCCCCAGCATTTT.

The V gene is TRBV29-1, the J gene TRBJ1-1; TRBD1 might be the D (5 bases). Germline CDR1 and CDR2: SQVTM and ANQGSEA. The CDR3 runs to 15 residues. The CDR3: CSGGAGHQANTEAFF. In nucleotides, the CDR3 is TGCAGTGGTGGGGCTGGGCACCAGGCTAACACTGAAGCTTTCTTT.

The chain combines TRBV6-5 with TRBJ2-5, with TRBD1 as a possible D gene (6 bases). The CDR3 sequence is 14 residues long. Germline assignment: CDR1 MNHEY and CDR2 SVGAGI. The V and J ends lost 7 bases and 2 bases respectively, with 14 bases between them. The CDR3 sequence is CASKRTAPQETQYF. The CDR3 DNA reads as TGTGCCAGCAAACGGACAGCACCGCAAGAGACCCAGTACTTC.

This CDR3 reads CASRTGYGYTF. The CDR3 bases are TGTGCCAGCAGGACAGGGTATGGCTACACCTTC. The chain links TRBV6-5 to TRBJ1-2; 7 bases are shared with TRBD1. Germline lookup yields CDR1 MNHEY and CDR2 SVGAGI. The V and J ends lost 6 bases and 5 bases, in that order; junction bases with no gene match: 0. CDR3 length: 11 amino acids.

The V call is TRBV7-3, the J call TRBJ1-5, with unresolved D. CDR3 length: 13 residues. Trimming left V 3 bases short and J 3 bases short, with 6 bases between. The germline gives CDR1 SGHTA, CDR2 FQGTGA. CDR3 nucleotides: TGTGCCAGCAGCTTGGATCTCAATCAGCCCCAGCATTTT. Translation: CASSLDLNQPQHF.

In nucleotides, the CDR3 is TGCGCCAGCAGCTTGACCTCTGGACAGCCCGATGGCGAAAAACTGTTTTTT. The encoded protein is CASSLTSGQPDGEKLFF. The chain is built from TRBV5-1 and TRBJ1-4, with D perhaps matching TRBD1 (6 bases). V was trimmed by 1 base and J by 8 bases, leaving 21 bases between them. Germline V CDR1 and CDR2: SGHRS, YFSETQ. The CDR3 contains 17 residues.

This chain connects TRBV2 to TRBJ2-7, with 8 bases identical to TRBD1. The J segment lost 3 bases and the V segment lost 6 bases, leaving 4 bases of the junction unmatched. The CDR3 extends over 13 amino acids. Germline V lookup: CDR1 SNHLY, CDR2 FYNNEI. CDR3 in amino acids: CASRAGTGYEQYF. The CDR3 coding sequence is TGTGCCAGCAGAGCAGGGACAGGCTACGAGCAGTACTTC.

The V call is TRBV7-3, the J call TRBJ2-3; 8 nucleotides align to TRBD2. The CDR3 consists of 15 residues. Germline V gene lookup returns CDR1 SGHTA and CDR2 FQGTGA. J gave up 5 bases and V 4 bases, and 8 bases lay outside the gene matches. The CDR3 reads CASSWSGGEGDTQYF. As DNA, the CDR3 is TGTGCCAGCAGCTGGAGCGGGGGAGAAGGAGATACGCAGTATTTT.

This chain uses TRBV6-5 with TRBJ2-1; 8 bases are a match to TRBD2. CDR3 length equals 16 residues. V shed 0 bases and J 7 bases; nucleotides not matched to a gene: 8. From germline, CDR1 is MNHEY and CDR2 SVGAGI. CDR3 coding DNA: TGTGCCAGCAGTTACTCGAGCCCGGGACTAGGGAATGAGCAGTTCTTC. Amino acids: CASSYSSPGLGNEQFF.

The V gene is TRBV28, the J gene TRBJ2-2; 10 nucleotides line up with TRBD2. CDR1 MDHEN and CDR2 SYDVKM come from the germline V gene. The CDR3 runs 15 residues. The DNA of the CDR3 is TGTGCTGGTCGGCTAGCGGGAGCCGGGACCGGGGAGCTGTTTTTT. It translates to CAGRLAGAGTGELFF.

This clone showed up just once. The J gene is TRBJ2-5, the V gene TRBV5-1; TRBD1 agrees at 9 bases. Germline V CDR1 and CDR2: SGHRS, YFSETQ. The CDR3 totals 16 residues. With V trimmed by 7 bases and J by 1 base, 11 bases remained unmatched. For the CDR3, the DNA is TGCGCCAGCGGCCGCAGGGGACAGGGTATCCAAGAGACCCAGTACTTC. The encoded protein is CASGRRGQGIQETQYF.

The chain uses TRBV10-3 and TRBJ2-5; 8 bases are shared with TRBD1. The CDR3 totals 15 residues. V lost 4 bases and J lost 1; bases outside the gene matches: 5. Germline-derived CDR1 and CDR2 are ENHRY and SYGVKD. The CDR3 spells CAISGGTGSQETQYF. The DNA for the CDR3 is TGTGCCATCAGTGGGGGGACAGGATCCCAAGAGACCCAGTACTTC.

This clone occurred a few times. An end of the junction differs from the germline gene, which may be a read error. The chain recombines TRBV7-3 with TRBJ1-1; tentatively, D is TRBD1 (6 bases). Looked up from germline, CDR1 is SGHTA and CDR2 is FQGTGA. The CDR3 consists of 15 residues. This CDR3 is CASSITGRMNTEAFF. DNA of the CDR3: TGTGCCAGCAGCATAACAGGGAGGATGAACACTGAAGCTTTCTTT.

The rearrangement uses TRBV2 and TRBJ2-5; TRBD2 matches 12 bases. Trimming took 3 bases from V and 3 from J; bases not matched to a gene: 11. There are 18 residues in the CDR3. Germline V CDR1 and CDR2: SNHLY, FYNNEI. The CDR3 sequence: CASSDYIPRLAGEETQYF. CDR3 DNA: TGTGCCAGCAGTGACTACATACCCCGACTAGCGGGGGAAGAGACCCAGTACTTC.

This chain uses TRBV14 with TRBJ2-1; TRBD2 matches at 10 bases. V shed 4 bases, J shed 4 bases, and the junction held 4 bases outside the gene matches. Germline assignment: CDR1 SGHDN and CDR2 FVKESK. This CDR3 region has 15 residues. The CDR3 protein is CASSPSGGVYNEQFF. CDR3 bases: TGTGCCAGCAGCCCGAGCGGGGGGGTTTACAATGAGCAGTTCTTC.

The CDR3, as DNA: TGTGCCAGCAGCCCGGGTAGGAGCACTGAAGCTTTCTTT. Its protein is CASSPGRSTEAFF. The chain links TRBV11-2 to TRBJ1-1; D remains ambiguous. Trimming shortened V by 5 bases and J by 4 bases, and 11 bases separated the two germline ends. The CDR3 covers 13 residues. Germline CDR1 and CDR2: SGHAT and FQNNGV.

V is TRBV15 and J is TRBJ2-5, with D hard to call. CDR1 is LNHNV, CDR2 YYDKDF, per germline (reference sequence). The CDR3 runs 15 residues. V lost 3 bases to trimming and J lost 2 bases, with 13 bases between them. The CDR3 DNA follows: TGTGCCACCAGCAGGGACCGAAACCTTCAAGAGACCCAGTACTTC. It translates to CATSRDRNLQETQYF.

In this sample, this clone turned up a few times. The rearrangement links TRBV27 to TRBJ2-7; tentatively, D is TRBD2 (7 bases). This CDR3 is 16 amino acids long. Per the germline V gene, CDR1 is MNHEY and CDR2 is SMNVEV (reference sequence). Trimming removed 8 bases from V and 2 bases from J, with 22 bases in between. CDR3 DNA: TGTGCCAGCGCTGGGGGGCGGGGGCTGAGTCCCTACGAGCAGTACTTC. It translates to CASAGGRGLSPYEQYF.

The chain recombines TRBV6-5 with TRBJ2-1; no definite D call. V lost 2 bases to trimming and J lost 5 bases, with 16 bases between them. From germline, CDR1 is MNHEY and CDR2 SVGAGI. CDR3 length: 16 residues. This CDR3 reads CASSYRALVGNNEQFF. As DNA, the CDR3 is TGTGCCAGCAGTTACCGGGCCCTTGTGGGGAACAATGAGCAGTTCTTC.

The rearrangement links TRBV11-1 to TRBJ1-1; no reliable D call. The CDR3 is made up of 16 amino acids. V lost 4 bases to trimming and J lost 1 base, with 16 bases between them. In germline, CDR1 is SGHAT, CDR2 FQDESV (reference sequence). The CDR3 nucleotides are TGTGCCAGCAGCTACGCCTTCAGCATACCGAACACTGAAGCTTTCTTT. It translates to CASSYAFSIPNTEAFF. The full variable domain, with the rest looked up from reference TRBV11-1 and TRBJ1-1, is EAEVAQSPRYKITEKSQAVAFWCDPISGHATLYWYRQILGQGPELLVQFQDESVVDDSQLPKDRFSAERLKGVDSTLKIQPAELGDSAMYLCASSYAFSIPNTEAFFGQGTRLTVV.

The rearrangement uses TRBV5-5 and TRBJ2-7; 7 bases are a match to TRBD1. The J segment lost 5 bases and the V segment lost 2 bases, leaving 4 bases of the junction unmatched. Germline V CDR1 and CDR2: SGHKS, YYEKEE (reference sequence). The CDR3 consists of 13 residues. This CDR3 reads CASSLWDSHEQYF. CDR3 bases: TGTGCCAGCAGCTTATGGGACAGCCACGAGCAGTACTTC. Together with reference TRBV5-5 and TRBJ2-7, the CDR3 gives the full variable domain: DAGVTQSPTHLIKTRGQQVTLRCSPISGHKSVSWYQQVLGQGPQFIFQYYEKEERGRGNFPDRFSARQFPNYSSELNVNALLLGDSALYLCASSLWDSHEQYFGPGTRLTVT.

V usage is TRBV4-1 and J usage is TRBJ2-3; TRBD1 agrees at 7 bases. V was clipped by 1 base and J by 4 bases; unmatched bases: 14. This CDR3 has 18 residues. Looked up from germline, CDR1 is MGHRA and CDR2 is YSYEKL. CDR3 DNA sequence: TGCGCCAGCAGCCAAGGCGCCAATAGGGGGCGGTTCCCAGATACGCAGTATTTT. Residues: CASSQGANRGRFPDTQYF.

The chain recombines TRBV4-3 with TRBJ2-4; the D is unclear. The V end was cut by 3 bases, the J end by 1 base, with 13 bases between. The CDR3 contains 16 residues. Germline loops: CDR1 LGHNA, CDR2 YSLEER. The CDR3 region is CASSQGSVRAKNIQYF. The CDR3 nucleotides read TGCGCCAGCAGCCAGGGGTCCGTCAGGGCCAAAAACATTCAGTACTTC.